This TCR beta chain was documented in a study of cytomegalovirus exposure and HLA in healthy donors. Notes on the study in general: Later analysis demonstrated an association between a missense DCLRE1C variant and TCR beta V- and J-gene trimming.

Those who donated were healthy bone marrow donors. To note about this clone: What it binds is not known.

PCR employed 60 Vbeta and 13 Jbeta primers. Sequenced by immunoSEQ multiplex PCR; TCRdb stores in-frame clones only, minus some. The sample includes 150,000 or so clones, around 83% of them seen just once. The germline CDR1 and CDR2 sequences are SQVTM and ANQGSEA. CDR3 length: 13 amino acids. The J segment lost 4 bases and the V segment lost 4 bases, leaving 4 bases of the junction unmatched. This receptor was identified in a man aged 50 or older in good health and CMV-seropositive. Sequencing input: PBMCs. The genes are TRBV29-1 and TRBJ2-7, with 10 bases that match TRBD1. CDR3 bases: TGCAGCGTTGTGGACAGGGGGATGTACGAGCAGTACTTC. Translating gives CSVVDRGMYEQYF.